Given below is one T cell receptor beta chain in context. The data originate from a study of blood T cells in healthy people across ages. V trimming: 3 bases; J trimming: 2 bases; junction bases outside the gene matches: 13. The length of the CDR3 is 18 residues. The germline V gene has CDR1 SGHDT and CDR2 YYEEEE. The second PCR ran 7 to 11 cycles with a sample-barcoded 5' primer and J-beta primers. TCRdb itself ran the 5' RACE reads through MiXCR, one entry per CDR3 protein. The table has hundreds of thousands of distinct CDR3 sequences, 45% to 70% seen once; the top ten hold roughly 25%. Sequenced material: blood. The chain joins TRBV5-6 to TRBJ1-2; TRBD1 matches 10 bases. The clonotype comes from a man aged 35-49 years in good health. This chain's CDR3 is CASSSLGQGELMNYGYTF. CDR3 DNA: TGTGCCAGCAGCTCCCTCGGACAGGGGGAACTGATGAACTATGGCTACACCTTC. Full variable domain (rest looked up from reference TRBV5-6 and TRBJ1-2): DAGVTQSPTHLIKTRGQQVTLRCSPKSGHDTVSWYQQALGQGPQFIFQYYEEEERQRGNFPDRFSGHQFPNYSSELNVNALLLGDSALYLCASSSLGQGELMNYGYTFGSGTRLTVV.